These 7 T cell receptor beta chains were sequenced from one sample in a study of cytomegalovirus exposure and HLA in healthy donors. Use of 60 Vbeta and 13 Jbeta primers characterized the PCR. Here immunoSEQ multiplex PCR was the method, and the copy in TCRdb shows in-frame clones only, minus some. The table has 250,000 to 350,000 clones, 80% seen once. Sequencing input: PBMCs. These receptors originate from a girl under 10 years old in good health and CMV-seronegative.

This chain links TRBV6-1 with TRBJ2-3, with 7 bases identical to TRBD1. The germline V gene has CDR1 MNHNS and CDR2 SASEGT. The CDR3 loop spans 14 amino acids. V trimming: 5 bases; J trimming: 2 bases; junction bases outside the gene matches: 4. In DNA form, the CDR3 reads TGTGCCAGCAGTTGGCAGGGGGACACAGATACGCAGTATTTT. It is translated as CASSWQGDTDTQYF.

This rearrangement joins TRBV19 to TRBJ2-7; perhaps TRBD1 as D (6 bases). Deletions cut 3 bases from V and 2 bases from J, with 17 bases between. The CDR3 covers 16 residues. Germline V lookup: CDR1 LNHDA, CDR2 SQIVND (reference sequence). CDR3 in DNA: TGTGCCAGTAGTATGGGGGCAGGGGCACCCCCCTACGAGCAGTACTTC. Amino acid sequence: CASSMGAGAPPYEQYF.

This CDR3 reads CASSLRLSGANVLTF. In nucleotides, the CDR3 is TGTGCCAGCAGCTTAAGACTCTCTGGGGCCAACGTCCTGACTTTC. The genes are TRBV5-6 and TRBJ2-6; D gene unclear. The V end was cut by 2 bases, the J end by 0 bases, with 6 bases between. CDR3 length equals 15 residues. The germline V gene encodes CDR1 SGHDT and CDR2 YYEEEE.

The chain joins TRBV5-8 to TRBJ2-1; D is undetermined. The V and J ends lost 0 bases and 6 bases respectively, with 7 bases between them. Germline V lookup: CDR1 SGHTS, CDR2 YDEGEE. CDR3 length equals 13 residues. The CDR3 protein is CASSLVMFNEQFF. CDR3 nucleotide sequence: TGTGCCAGCAGCTTGGTAATGTTCAATGAGCAGTTCTTC.

The DNA for the CDR3 is TGTGCCAGCAGTGGGGGACAGCGGAACACTGAAGCTTTCTTT. The encoded protein is CASSGGQRNTEAFF. The chain couples TRBV28 to TRBJ1-1; 7 positions match TRBD1. Germline values: CDR1 MDHEN, CDR2 SYDVKM. V lost 5 bases to trimming and J lost 1 base; unmatched junction nucleotides: 4. The CDR3 has 14 amino acids. The variable domain in full, completed from reference TRBV28 and TRBJ1-1, reads DVKVTQSSRYLVKRTGEKVFLECVQDMDHENMFWYRQDPGLGLRLIYFSYDVKMKEKGDIPEGYSVSREKKERFSLILESASTNQTSMYLCASSGGQRNTEAFFGQGTRLTVV.

The chain couples TRBV2 to TRBJ2-5, with 9 bases fitting TRBD2. The V gene's germline CDR1 is SNHLY and CDR2 FYNNEI. The CDR3 is 14 amino acids. V was clipped by 5 bases and J by 2 bases; unmatched bases: 3. The CDR3: CASSQTSGQETQYF. CDR3 coding DNA: TGTGCCAGCAGTCAGACTAGCGGTCAAGAGACCCAGTACTTC. The full variable domain, rest sourced from reference TRBV2 and TRBJ2-5, is EPEVTQTPSHQVTQMGQEVILRCVPISNHLYFYWYRQILGQKVEFLVSFYNNEISEKSEIFDDQFSVERPDGSNFTLKIRSTKLEDSAMYFCASSQTSGQETQYFGPGTRLLVL.

On this clone itself: Other nucleotide sequences from this sample produce the same CDR3. The J gene is TRBJ2-1, the V gene TRBV7-2; 13 bases are shared with TRBD2. This CDR3 spans 15 amino acids. In germline, CDR1 is SGHTA, CDR2 FQGNSA. V was pared by 9 bases and J by 4 bases, with 6 bases of the junction left unmatched. The CDR3 protein is CASSGGLAGYNEQFF. CDR3 sequence (DNA): TGTGCCAGTAGCGGGGGACTAGCGGGGTACAATGAGCAGTTCTTC.